This record covers a single TCR beta chain. Its antigen is still unknown. Used for diagnoses were clinical symptoms, serum thyroxine and TRAb, thyroid ultrasound and orbital computed tomography. Source material for PBMCs was less than 12 ml fresh peripheral blood. This sample was included in a study of T cells in Graves' hyperthyroidism and ophthalmopathy. Overall study results and limits: Classification by a 13 V-J model distinguished ophthalmopathy from stable hyperthyroidism.

Amplified TCR beta CDR3 regions derived from RNA transcripts. RT-PCR in the first round (using the HTBI primer set) targeted the TCR CDR3. TCRdb recomputed calls from the multiplex PCR reads with MiXCR, one row per CDR3 protein. The sample consists of around 300,000 distinct CDR3 sequences, less than 30% of them appearing once. After removal of 6 bases from V and 4 bases from J, the junction contained 8 bases not matched to a gene. The germline CDR1 and CDR2 sequences are SEHNR and FQNEAQ (reference sequence). The CDR3 has 14 residues. The sequenced material came from blood. The clonotype was recovered from a man between 35 and 55 years old with Graves' hyperthyroidism that later progressed to Graves' ophthalmopathy. This rearrangement joins TRBV7-9 to TRBJ2-5; 7 bases match TRBD1. DNA for the CDR3: TGTGCCAGCAGTCCCCCCCCAGGGGGAGAGACCCAGTACTTC. It yields the protein CASSPPPGGETQYF.